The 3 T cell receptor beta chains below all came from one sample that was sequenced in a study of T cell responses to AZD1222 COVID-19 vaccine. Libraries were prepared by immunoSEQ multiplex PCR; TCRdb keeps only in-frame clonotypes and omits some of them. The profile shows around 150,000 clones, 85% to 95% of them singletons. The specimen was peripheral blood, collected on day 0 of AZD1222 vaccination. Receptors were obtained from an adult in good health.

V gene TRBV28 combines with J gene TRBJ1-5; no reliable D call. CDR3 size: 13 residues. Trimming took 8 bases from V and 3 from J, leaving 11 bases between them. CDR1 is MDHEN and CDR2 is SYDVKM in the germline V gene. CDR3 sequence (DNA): TGTGCCAGCGGGCAGCTCTACAATCAGCCCCAGCATTTT. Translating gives CASGQLYNQPQHF.

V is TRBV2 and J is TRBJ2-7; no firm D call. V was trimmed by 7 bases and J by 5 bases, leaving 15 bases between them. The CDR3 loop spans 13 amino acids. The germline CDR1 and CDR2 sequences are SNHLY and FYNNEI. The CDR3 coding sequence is TGTGCCAGCAACACCCTACCTAGGCACGAGCAGTACTTC. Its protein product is CASNTLPRHEQYF.

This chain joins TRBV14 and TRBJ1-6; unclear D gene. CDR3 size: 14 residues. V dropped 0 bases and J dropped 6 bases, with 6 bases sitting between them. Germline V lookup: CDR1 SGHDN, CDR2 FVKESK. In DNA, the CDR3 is TGTGCCAGCAGCCAAGAGACACCTAATTCACCCCTCCACTTT. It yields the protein CASSQETPNSPLHF. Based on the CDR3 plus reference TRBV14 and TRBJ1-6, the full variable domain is EAGVTQFPSHSVIEKGQTVTLRCDPISGHDNLYWYRRVMGKEIKFLLHFVKESKQDESGMPNNRFLAERTGGTYSTLKVQPAELEDSGVYFCASSQETPNSPLHFGNGTRLTVT.